The source of this TCR beta chain is a study of cytomegalovirus exposure and HLA in healthy donors. Study-wide background: The approximately 700 first-cohort repertoires shared a platform with the approximately 110 validation repertoires, as reported in a later analysis.

The assay was immunoSEQ multiplex PCR, and TCRdb's table has in-frame clones only and misses some. This table has some 44,000 clones, about 93% appearing once. Worth noting for this clone: Its antigen is unknown.

Germline loops: CDR1 SGHRS, CDR2 YFSETQ. This CDR3 has 18 residues. Trimming pared 1 base from V and 6 bases from J, leaving 22 bases between. Study conclusions and caveats: Cytomegalovirus-associated status was assigned to 150 or so TCR beta chains. Three chains linked to CMV were shown in vitro to be specific for CMV antigens.

The sequence came from a man aged 18 to 29 in good health and CMV-seronegative. V gene TRBV5-1 combines with J gene TRBJ2-2; TRBD1 is a possible D gene (6 bases). Material: PBMCs. The CDR3 here is CASSLSLFGAGDPGELFF. The DNA for the CDR3 is TGCGCCAGCAGCTTGTCATTGTTTGGGGCAGGGGACCCCGGGGAGCTGTTTTTT.